This entry is about one T cell receptor beta chain. Its antigen remains unidentified. TCRdb called the 5' RACE reads again in MiXCR, with one record for every CDR3 protein. Of 750,000 to 950,000 distinct CDR3 sequences listed, 9% to 15% are singletons. This sample was taken from a study of identical twins. Study results and limitations: Memory repertoires showed no such pattern, whereas abundant cord blood beta clonotypes carried fewer insertions.

Trimming shortened V by 10 bases and J by 1 base, and 13 bases separated the two germline ends. The length of the CDR3 is 13 residues. Germline assignment: CDR1 MNHNS and CDR2 SASEGT. The same sample was also used in a study of yellow fever vaccine responses in identical twins.

This TCR derives from a woman younger than 35 in good health. Sequencing used PBMCs. The chain couples TRBV6-1 to TRBJ1-1; D unresolved. In DNA, the CDR3 is TGTGCCATTGAAGGGTGGAAGAACACTGAAGCTTTCTTT. As protein: CAIEGWKNTEAFF.